Following are 13 T cell receptor beta chains from one sample sequenced in a study of spatial heterogeneity in lung cancer. Specified time point: sample taken at primary tumor resection. TCRdb independently ran MiXCR on the 5' RACE reads; one entry per CDR3 protein. The sample lists some 38,000 distinct CDR3 sequences; around 7.2% were seen once. Sequences were derived from PBMCs, sampled at surgery. The receptors here all came from a male donor with early-stage non-small cell lung cancer.

This clonotype was counted at least ten times. This sequence joins TRBV2 and TRBJ1-1; no clear D. With 5 bases removed from V and 1 base from J, the gap between germline ends came to 8 bases. The CDR3 totals 13 residues. Germline loops: CDR1 SNHLY, CDR2 FYNNEI. The CDR3 region is CASSTRGNTEAFF. CDR3 coding DNA: TGTGCCAGCAGTACTCGGGGGAACACTGAAGCTTTCTTT.

This clonotype came up many times. The chain is built from TRBV6-2 or TRBV6-3 and TRBJ1-5; D gene unclear. Looked up from germline, CDR1 is MNHEY and CDR2 is SVGEGT. Trimming cost V 10 bases and J 1 base, with 23 bases left between them. The CDR3 runs to 17 residues. CDR3 sequence (DNA): TGTGCCACCGCAGCCCAACTTATCCGGCGAAGCAATCAGCCCCAGCATTTT. Amino acid sequence: CATAAQLIRRSNQPQHF.

This clonotype was detected many times. The chain employs TRBV24-1 and TRBJ2-3, with 7 bases that match TRBD1. V was pared by 3 bases and J by 3 bases, with 5 bases of the junction left unmatched. Per the germline V gene, CDR1 is KGHDR and CDR2 is SFDVKD. The CDR3 covers 15 residues. The CDR3 bases are TGTGCCACCAGTGATGACAGGGAAATGACAGATACGCAGTATTTT. The encoded protein is CATSDDREMTDTQYF.

This clonotype was picked up a small number of times. The rearrangement uses TRBV20-1 and TRBJ1-4; no reliable D call. The CDR3 spans 13 residues. The V gene lost 1 base and the J gene lost 4 bases, with 7 bases spanning the gap. Germline V CDR1 and CDR2: DFQATT, SNEGSKA (reference sequence). The CDR3 loop is CSARVGSNEKLFF. The CDR3 bases are TGCAGTGCTAGAGTTGGGAGTAATGAAAAACTGTTTTTT.

This clonotype was counted between two and nine times. This CDR3 is CASSYSGTRPHEQYV. CDR3 nucleotide sequence: TGTGCCAGCAGTTACTCGGGGACAAGGCCCCACGAGCAGTACGTC. The rearrangement links TRBV6-6 to TRBJ2-7; TRBD1 might be the D (6 bases). The V and J ends lost 0 bases and 5 bases respectively, with 14 bases between them. CDR3 size: 15 residues. Germline V gene sequence: CDR1 MNHNY, CDR2 SVGAGI (reference sequence).

This clonotype occurred many times. J is TRBJ2-3 and V is TRBV5-5; 9 positions match TRBD2. V lost 4 bases, J lost 0 bases, and 6 bases stayed unmatched. The CDR3 sequence is 16 residues long. Germline CDR1 is SGHKS and CDR2 is YYEKEE (reference sequence). CDR3 in DNA: TGTGCCAGCAGCCCTTTAGCGGGAGCTAGCACAGATACGCAGTATTTT. Its translation: CASSPLAGASTDTQYF.

This clonotype was seen only a few times. The V and J genes are TRBV6-1 and TRBJ1-1; a weak D match, TRBD1 (5 bases). V was pared by 3 bases and J by 0 bases, with 11 bases between. Germline-derived CDR1 and CDR2 are MNHNS and SASEGT. This CDR3 is built from 15 residues. The CDR3 here is CASSEGRVMNTEAFF. As DNA, the CDR3 is TGTGCCAGCAGTGAGGGACGGGTGATGAACACTGAAGCTTTCTTT.

This clonotype showed up many times. The CDR3 sequence: CASSYVLQGLGYGYTF. The CDR3, as DNA: TGTGCCAGCAGTTACGTATTACAGGGCTTGGGCTATGGCTACACCTTC. V and J are TRBV6-5 and TRBJ1-2; TRBD1 might be the D (6 bases). Germline V gene data show CDR1 as MNHEY and CDR2 as SVGAGI. CDR3 length: 16 amino acids. V gave up 2 bases and J gave up 4 bases, with 17 bases separating them.

This clonotype was seen ten or more times. CDR3 bases: TGTGCCACCAGTGATTTGGGGCGGGAGGGCCAGAATGAGCAGTTCTTC. As protein: CATSDLGREGQNEQFF. The V call is TRBV24-1, the J call TRBJ2-1; TRBD2 aligns across 9 bases. J was trimmed by 7 bases and V by 0 bases; bases with no gene match: 6. CDR3 length: 16 residues. CDR1 is KGHDR, CDR2 SFDVKD, per germline.

There are a few counts of this clonotype. The J gene is TRBJ2-7, the V gene TRBV6-1; TRBD1 might be the D (6 bases). V lost 11 bases and J 1 base, leaving 15 bases between the germline ends. The germline CDR1 and CDR2 sequences are MNHNS and SASEGT. CDR3 length: 13 amino acids. The DNA of the CDR3 is TGTGCCGCCACGACAGGCTGGTCCTACGAGCAGTACTTC. Translation gives CAATTGWSYEQYF.

Notes on this clonotype: A much larger clone differs from this one at a single base, so this may be a read error. The chain joins TRBV14 to TRBJ1-1; D gene ambiguous. The CDR3 runs to 13 residues. The germline gives CDR1 SGHDN, CDR2 FVKESK. The CDR3 region has the DNA TGTGCCAGCAGCCTCTTCGGGCCCACTGAAACTTTCTTT. Its protein product is CASSLFGPTETFF.

This clonotype was counted at least ten times. The CDR3 is CATGGTAGSSYEQYV. In DNA form, the CDR3 reads TGTGCCACGGGGGGGACAGCGGGGAGCTCCTACGAGCAGTACGTC. The rearrangement joins TRBV10-3 to TRBJ2-7; a weak D match, TRBD2 (8 bases). From germline, CDR1 is ENHRY and CDR2 SYGVKD. The CDR3 covers 15 residues. Trimming cost V 10 bases and J 0 bases, with 19 bases left between them.

CDR3 sequence: CSNAEPSGGGTQYF. CDR3 DNA sequence: TGCAGCAATGCCGAACCTAGCGGAGGGGGGACCCAGTACTTC. The chain is built from TRBV29-1 and TRBJ2-5; tentatively, D is TRBD2 (7 bases). Trimming shortened V by 8 bases and J by 7 bases, and 23 bases separated the two germline ends. CDR3 length: 14 amino acids. Germline V gives CDR1 SQVTM, CDR2 ANQGSEA.